The rows below give T cell receptor beta chains drawn from one sample of a study of T cells after yellow fever vaccination. TCRdb recomputed calls from the 5' RACE reads with MiXCR, one row per CDR3 protein. This table has 500,000 to 550,000 distinct CDR3 sequences, 20% to 25% appearing once. The specimen was PBMCs, collected approximately 22 days after the first yellow fever vaccination. The receptor source for this set is a man younger than 30 who received the YFV17D yellow fever vaccine. CDR3s include the opening cysteine and the closing phenylalanine or tryptophan. D genes are given only for firm matches. Rows may omit the clone size; those that give it use once, few, many or a size class.

TRBJ2-7,.,.,TRBV5-8,CASSPGPPPYEQYF,TGTGCCAGCAGCCCGGGACCGCCGCCCTACGAGCAGTACTTC
TRBJ2-1,.,TRBD2,TRBV5-1,CASSLASGSGGDNEQFF,TGCGCCAGCAGCTTGGCGTCTGGGAGCGGGGGAGACAATGAGCAGTTCTTC
TRBJ2-3,.,.,TRBV6-5,CASSSHIRPRTDTQYF,TGTGCCAGCAGTTCCCATATACGCCCCCGCACAGATACGCAGTATTTT
TRBJ2-7,few,TRBD1,TRBV5-1,CASSSDRGEAYEQYF,TGCGCCAGCAGCTCGGACAGGGGGGAAGCCTACGAGCAGTACTTC
TRBJ1-1,few,TRBD1,TRBV10-3,CAISDPDRGGEAFF,TGTGCCATCAGTGATCCGGACAGGGGAGGGGAAGCTTTCTTT
TRBJ2-1,.,TRBD2,TRBV18,CASSPLGGGASYNEQFF,TGTGCCAGCTCCCCCCTGGGCGGGGGGGCGTCATACAATGAGCAGTTCTTC
TRBJ1-1,.,TRBD1,TRBV9,CASSVGTGTFFMNTEAFF,TGTGCCAGCAGCGTCGGGACAGGGACCTTTTTCATGAACACTGAAGCTTTCTTT
TRBJ2-1,.,.,TRBV4-1,CASSQVRRYNEQFF,TGCGCCAGCAGCCAAGTCAGGCGCTACAATGAGCAGTTCTTC
TRBJ1-4,few,.,TRBV10-3,CAISESIMENEKLFF,TGTGCCATCAGTGAGTCGATTATGGAGAATGAAAAACTGTTTTTT
TRBJ2-5,.,TRBD1,TRBV19,CATTGQGGETQYF,TGTGCCACTACGGGACAGGGGGGGGAGACCCAGTACTTC
TRBJ1-6,few,.,TRBV20-1,CSAGHDVYNSPLHF,TGCAGTGCTGGCCACGACGTATACAATTCACCCCTCCACTTT
TRBJ2-2,few,TRBD2,TRBV4-3,CASSQTSGGNTGELFF,TGCGCCAGCAGCCAGACTAGCGGGGGGAACACCGGGGAGCTGTTTTTT
TRBJ2-2,.,.,TRBV5-6,CASSRGWTGELFF,TGTGCCAGCAGCCGGGGGTGGACCGGGGAGCTGTTTTTT
TRBJ2-1,few,.,TRBV20-1,CSPLGSYNEQFF,TGCAGTCCCCTCGGCTCCTACAATGAGCAGTTCTTC
TRBJ2-3,.,.,TRBV27,CASSPGTRGDTQYF,TGTGCCAGCAGTCCAGGGACAAGGGGAGATACGCAGTATTTT
TRBJ1-1,.,.,TRBV2,CASSPSGWNTEAFF,TGTGCCAGCAGTCCAAGCGGTTGGAACACTGAAGCTTTCTTT
TRBJ1-1,.,.,TRBV3-1,CASSQVFKVTGPNTEAFF,TGTGCCAGCAGCCAAGTTTTTAAGGTGACCGGACCGAACACTGAAGCTTTCTTT
TRBJ2-7,few,TRBD2,TRBV9,CASRPGLAGPSYEQYF,TGTGCCAGCAGACCCGGACTAGCGGGGCCCTCCTACGAGCAGTACTTC
TRBJ2-3,.,TRBD1,TRBV4-2,CASSRRQGTDTQYF,TGTGCCAGCAGCCGTAGACAGGGTACAGATACGCAGTATTTT
TRBJ1-5,few,.,TRBV30,CAWSEGSGQPQHF,TGTGCCTGGAGTGAGGGGTCGGGTCAGCCCCAGCATTTT
TRBJ2-2,.,TRBD2,TRBV7-2,CASSLVAGLLIAGELFF,TGTGCCAGCAGCTTAGTAGCGGGGCTTCTCATCGCCGGGGAGCTGTTTTTT
TRBJ2-3,.,TRBD1,TRBV6-1,CASSTTDRASTDTQYF,TGTGCCAGCAGTACGACCGACAGGGCTAGCACAGATACGCAGTATTTT
TRBJ2-5,many,TRBD1,TRBV11-2,CASSLDGRGREETQYF,TGTGCCAGCAGCTTAGATGGCAGGGGGCGGGAAGAGACCCAGTACTTC
TRBJ1-1,.,.,TRBV5-1,CASSHGNRNTEAFF,TGCGCCAGCAGCCATGGGAACAGGAACACTGAAGCTTTCTTT
TRBJ1-6,few,.,TRBV4-1,CASSQDSPLSSYNSPLHF,TGCGCCAGCAGCCAAGACTCGCCCCTGAGCTCCTATAATTCACCCCTCCACTTT
TRBJ2-1,.,TRBD2,TRBV9,CASGGGGAYNEQFF,TGTGCCAGCGGGGGCGGGGGGGCCTACAATGAGCAGTTCTTC
TRBJ1-1,few,.,TRBV5-1,CASSLDLVNTEAFF,TGCGCCAGCAGCTTGGATCTGGTGAACACTGAAGCTTTCTTT
TRBJ1-2,few,TRBD1,TRBV7-8,CASRPTGDKRGYGYTF,TGTGCCAGCAGGCCGACAGGGGACAAGCGGGGCTATGGCTACACCTTC
TRBJ2-5,.,.,TRBV3-1,CASSQAPQSQETQYF,TGTGCCAGCAGCCAAGCCCCACAGTCTCAAGAGACCCAGTACTTC
TRBJ2-1,.,TRBD2,TRBV4-3,CASSQNLAGVYNEQFF,TGCGCCAGCAGCCAAAATCTAGCGGGGGTCTACAATGAGCAGTTCTTC
TRBJ2-1,few,TRBD2,TRBV5-4,CASSPRTSGEYNEQFF,TGTGCCAGCAGCCCCCGGACTAGCGGGGAGTACAATGAGCAGTTCTTC
TRBJ1-6,.,TRBD1,TRBV4-3,CASSQGASGTGASPLHF,TGCGCCAGCAGCCAAGGAGCTTCCGGGACAGGGGCTTCACCCCTCCACTTT
TRBJ2-7,few,TRBD2,TRBV12-3/TRBV12-4,CASSTSGRSSYEQYF,TGTGCCAGCAGTACCAGCGGGAGGAGCTCCTACGAGCAGTACTTC
TRBJ2-3,.,TRBD1,TRBV7-2,CASSLWTGVMDTQYF,TGTGCCAGCAGCTTGTGGACAGGGGTGATGGATACGCAGTATTTT
TRBJ2-3,few,.,TRBV7-8,CASSNGYFSTDTQYF,TGTGCCAGCAGCAACGGTTACTTTAGCACAGATACGCAGTATTTT
TRBJ1-3,.,TRBD1,TRBV12-3/TRBV12-4,CASRERGLLSGNTIYF,TGTGCCAGCAGGGAGAGGGGGCTTTTGTCTGGAAACACCATATATTTT
TRBJ2-1,few,TRBD2,TRBV20-1,CSARDRWGLGPGGNGDEQFF,TGCAGTGCTAGAGATCGATGGGGACTAGGCCCGGGCGGGAATGGGGATGAGCAGTTCTTC
TRBJ1-6,.,.,TRBV7-6,CASSLSVRADSPLHF,TGTGCCAGCAGCTTGTCCGTCAGGGCAGATTCACCCCTCCACTTT
TRBJ2-1,.,TRBD1,TRBV7-3,CASSFATGGAYNEQFF,TGTGCCAGCAGCTTCGCAACAGGGGGCGCCTACAATGAGCAGTTCTTC
TRBJ2-7,.,TRBD1,TRBV7-9,CASSKGQGSSYEQYF,TGTGCCAGCAGCAAGGGACAGGGGAGCTCCTACGAGCAGTACTTC
TRBJ2-2,.,.,TRBV18,CASSPPQVRELFF,TGTGCCAGCTCACCACCCCAGGTCCGGGAGCTGTTTTTT
TRBJ2-2,.,TRBD1,TRBV7-2,CASSSPGQGPGELFF,TGTGCCAGCAGCTCGCCGGGACAGGGTCCCGGGGAGCTGTTTTTT
TRBJ2-1,few,.,TRBV7-9,CASSPTGTSGGEQFF,TGTGCCAGCAGCCCAACCGGGACCTCCGGGGGTGAGCAGTTCTTC
TRBJ2-3,few,.,TRBV9,CASSVGVGEADTQYF,TGTGCCAGCAGCGTAGGGGTAGGGGAGGCAGATACGCAGTATTTT
TRBJ2-5,.,TRBD1,TRBV12-3/TRBV12-4,CASSLRQGNRPQYF,TGTGCCAGCAGTTTAAGACAGGGGAATAGGCCCCAGTACTTC
TRBJ1-1,.,TRBD1,TRBV2,CASRDREGTEAFF,TGTGCCAGCAGGGACAGGGAGGGCACTGAAGCTTTCTTT
TRBJ1-3,.,.,TRBV20-1,CSARGGARMGNTIYF,TGCAGTGCTAGAGGCGGGGCCAGGATGGGTAACACCATATATTTT
TRBJ2-3,few,TRBD1,TRBV7-9,CASSSTGESLGTDTQYF,TGTGCCAGCAGCTCGACAGGGGAATCTTTGGGCACAGATACGCAGTATTTT
TRBJ1-1,few,TRBD1,TRBV5-1,CASSWGQGDTEAFF,TGCGCCAGCAGCTGGGGACAGGGGGACACTGAAGCTTTCTTT
TRBJ2-5,few,TRBD2,TRBV9,CASSGTSRGETQYF,TGTGCCAGCAGCGGGACTAGCCGCGGTGAGACCCAGTACTTC
TRBJ2-5,.,TRBD2,TRBV27,CASSPGTSGGIKETQYF,TGTGCCAGCAGTCCAGGGACTAGCGGGGGTATTAAAGAGACCCAGTACTTC
TRBJ2-1,.,TRBD2,TRBV12-3/TRBV12-4,CASTLGLGPNEQFF,TGTGCCAGCACACTGGGACTAGGGCCCAATGAGCAGTTCTTC
TRBJ1-1,.,.,TRBV7-6,CASSLDKLGGWGTEAFF,TGTGCCAGCAGCTTAGACAAGTTGGGGGGGTGGGGCACTGAAGCTTTCTTT
TRBJ1-4,.,.,TRBV30,CASSGTAGEKLFF,TGTGCCTCCTCCGGGACGGCGGGTGAAAAACTGTTTTTT
TRBJ2-5,.,TRBD2,TRBV7-3,CASSRPGLVGETQYF,TGTGCCAGCAGCCGTCCCGGACTAGTAGGAGAGACCCAGTACTTC
TRBJ2-2,.,TRBD1,TRBV7-2,CASSSGQVTGELFF,TGTGCCAGCAGCTCGGGACAGGTCACCGGGGAGCTGTTTTTT
TRBJ1-5,few,TRBD1,TRBV29-1,CSVIQGATDQPQHF,TGCAGCGTCATACAGGGGGCGACCGATCAGCCCCAGCATTTT
TRBJ2-2,few,.,TRBV29-1,CSVANPANTGELFF,TGCAGCGTTGCTAACCCCGCGAACACCGGGGAGCTGTTTTTT
TRBJ1-6,.,.,TRBV7-2,CASSPSGGTYNSPLHF,TGTGCCAGCAGCCCTTCGGGGGGGACCTATAATTCACCCCTCCACTTT
TRBJ1-4,few,.,TRBV5-1,CASSADRTNEKLFF,TGCGCCAGCAGCGCCGACAGGACGAATGAAAAACTGTTTTTT